The entry below describes one T cell receptor beta chain. Its antigen is as yet unknown. Assay used: immunoSEQ multiplex PCR; TCRdb lists only in-frame clones, some missing. The sample lists fewer than 80,000 clones; approximately 92% were seen once. The record originates from a study of OX40 agonist ivuxolimab in advanced cancers. Study at large: Among those enrolled, mean age was 60 years (range about 23 to 85) and 75% to 85% were male. Three patients had partial responses: one hepatocellular carcinoma, two cutaneous melanoma. Study observations and caveats: Within 6 weeks, CD4+ and CD8+ blood T cells expanded clonally at 0.1 to 3.0 mg/kg. On average, CD8+ T cells showed a greater number of expanded clones than CD4+.

Germline V CDR1 and CDR2: MNHEY, SMNVEV (reference sequence). Losses at the gene ends were 0 bases for V and 4 bases for J; bases not matched to a gene: 3. There are 15 residues in the CDR3. The chain joins TRBV27 to TRBJ1-5; 7 bases are a match to TRBD1. Sequencing was performed on CD4+ or CD8+ T cells sorted from blood, taken in a trial of the OX40 agonist ivuxolimab. The source of this sequence is an adult with an advanced solid tumor such as melanoma, head and neck, liver or kidney cancer. The CDR3 sequence is CASSLSGTVNQPQHF. DNA of the CDR3: TGTGCCAGCAGTTTATCAGGGACAGTGAATCAGCCCCAGCATTTT.